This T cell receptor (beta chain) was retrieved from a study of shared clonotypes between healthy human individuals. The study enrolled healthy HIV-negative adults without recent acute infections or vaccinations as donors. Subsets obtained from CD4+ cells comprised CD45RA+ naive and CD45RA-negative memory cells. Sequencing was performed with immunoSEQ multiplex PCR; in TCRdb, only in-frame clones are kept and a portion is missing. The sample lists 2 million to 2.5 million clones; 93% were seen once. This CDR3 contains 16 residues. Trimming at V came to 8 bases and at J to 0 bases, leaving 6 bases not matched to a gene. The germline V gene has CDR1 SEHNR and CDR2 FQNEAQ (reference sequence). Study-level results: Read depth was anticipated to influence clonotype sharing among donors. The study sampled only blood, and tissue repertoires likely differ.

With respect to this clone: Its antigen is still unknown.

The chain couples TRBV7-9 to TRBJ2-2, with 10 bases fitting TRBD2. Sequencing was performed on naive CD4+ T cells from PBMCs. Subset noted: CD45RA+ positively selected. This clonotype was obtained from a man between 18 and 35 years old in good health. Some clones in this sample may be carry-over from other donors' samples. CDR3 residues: CASGLAGVANTGELFF. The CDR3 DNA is TGTGCCAGCGGGCTAGCGGGGGTCGCGAACACCGGGGAGCTGTTTTTT.